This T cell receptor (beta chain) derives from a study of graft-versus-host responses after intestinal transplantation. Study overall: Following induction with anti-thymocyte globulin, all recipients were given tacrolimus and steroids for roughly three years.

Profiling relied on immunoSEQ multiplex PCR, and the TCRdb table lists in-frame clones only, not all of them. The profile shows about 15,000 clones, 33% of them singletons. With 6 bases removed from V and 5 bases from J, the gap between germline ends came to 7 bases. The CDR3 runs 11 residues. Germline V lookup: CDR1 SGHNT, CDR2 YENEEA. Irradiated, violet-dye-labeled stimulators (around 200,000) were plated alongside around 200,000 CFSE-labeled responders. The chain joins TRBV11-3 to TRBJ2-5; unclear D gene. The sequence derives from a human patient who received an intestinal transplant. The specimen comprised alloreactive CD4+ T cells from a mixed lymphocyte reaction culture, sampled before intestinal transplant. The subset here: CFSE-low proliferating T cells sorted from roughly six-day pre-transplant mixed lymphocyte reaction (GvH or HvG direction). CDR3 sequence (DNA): TGTGCCAGCAGGTTGGGGGAGACCCAGTACTTC. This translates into CASRLGETQYF.